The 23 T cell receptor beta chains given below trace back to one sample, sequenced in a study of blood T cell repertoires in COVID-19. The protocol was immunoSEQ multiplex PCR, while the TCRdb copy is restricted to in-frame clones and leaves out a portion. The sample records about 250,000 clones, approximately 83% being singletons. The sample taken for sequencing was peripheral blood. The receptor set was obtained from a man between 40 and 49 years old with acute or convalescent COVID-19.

The CDR3 sequence is CSVAGLAGFDNEQFF. The CDR3 coding sequence is TGCAGCGTCGCGGGACTAGCGGGCTTTGACAATGAGCAGTTCTTC. The chain couples TRBV29-1 to TRBJ2-1, with TRBD2 matching 12 bases. The V and J ends lost 6 bases and 5 bases, in that order; junction bases with no gene match: 8. The germline V gene encodes CDR1 SQVTM and CDR2 ANQGSEA. CDR3 length: 15 residues.

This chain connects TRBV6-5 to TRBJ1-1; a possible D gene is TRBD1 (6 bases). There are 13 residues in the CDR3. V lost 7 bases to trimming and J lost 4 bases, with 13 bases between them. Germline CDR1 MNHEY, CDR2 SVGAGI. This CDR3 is CASTGTRSTEAFF. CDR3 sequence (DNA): TGTGCCAGCACGGGGACAAGGAGCACTGAAGCTTTCTTT.

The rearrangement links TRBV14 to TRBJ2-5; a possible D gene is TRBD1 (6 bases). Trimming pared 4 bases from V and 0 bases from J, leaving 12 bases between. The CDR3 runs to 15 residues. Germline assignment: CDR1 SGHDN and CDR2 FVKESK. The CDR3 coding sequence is TGTGCCAGCAGCCGTAGGGGGACATACCAAGAGACCCAGTACTTC. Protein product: CASSRRGTYQETQYF. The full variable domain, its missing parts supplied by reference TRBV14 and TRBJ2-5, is EAGVTQFPSHSVIEKGQTVTLRCDPISGHDNLYWYRRVMGKEIKFLLHFVKESKQDESGMPNNRFLAERTGGTYSTLKVQPAELEDSGVYFCASSRRGTYQETQYFGPGTRLLVL.

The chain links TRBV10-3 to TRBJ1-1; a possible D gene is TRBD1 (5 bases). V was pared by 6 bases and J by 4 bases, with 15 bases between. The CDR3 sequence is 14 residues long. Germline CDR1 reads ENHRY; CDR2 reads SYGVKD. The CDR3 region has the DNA TGTGCCATCAGCCCCCCCGGGGGTATCACTGAAGCTTTCTTT. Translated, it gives CAISPPGGITEAFF.

This CDR3 is CASSPRAGVQNTEAFF. The CDR3 coding sequence is TGTGCCAGCTCACCACGGGCCGGGGTGCAGAACACTGAAGCTTTCTTT. The chain is built from TRBV18 and TRBJ1-1; D not certain. The CDR3 has 16 residues. Germline CDR1 and CDR2: KGHSH and LQKENI. The germline V and J ends were trimmed by 1 base and 1 base, with 13 bases remaining between them.

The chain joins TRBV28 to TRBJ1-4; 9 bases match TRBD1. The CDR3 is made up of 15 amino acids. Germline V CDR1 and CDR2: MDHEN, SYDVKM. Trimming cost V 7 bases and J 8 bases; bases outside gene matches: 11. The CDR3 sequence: CASTEPGQGYEKLFF. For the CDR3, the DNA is TGTGCCAGCACCGAACCGGGACAGGGTTACGAAAAACTGTTTTTT.

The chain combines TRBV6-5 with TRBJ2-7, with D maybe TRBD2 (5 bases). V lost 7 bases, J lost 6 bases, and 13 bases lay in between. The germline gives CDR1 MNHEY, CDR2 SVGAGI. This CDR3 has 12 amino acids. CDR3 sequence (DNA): TGTGCCAGCAAGGGTTCCGGAGGCGAGCAGTACTTC. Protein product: CASKGSGGEQYF.

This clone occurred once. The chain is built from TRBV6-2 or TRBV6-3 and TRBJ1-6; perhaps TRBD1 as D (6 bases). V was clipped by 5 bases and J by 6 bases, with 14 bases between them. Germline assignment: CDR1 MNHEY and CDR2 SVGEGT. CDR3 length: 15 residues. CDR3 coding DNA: TGTGCCAGCAGTAACACCGGGACACCTAATTCACCCCTCCACTTT. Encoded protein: CASSNTGTPNSPLHF.

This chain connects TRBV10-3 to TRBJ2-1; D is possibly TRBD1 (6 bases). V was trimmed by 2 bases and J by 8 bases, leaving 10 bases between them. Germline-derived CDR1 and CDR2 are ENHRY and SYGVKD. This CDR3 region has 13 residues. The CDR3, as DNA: TGTGCCATCAGTGAGCAACAGGGATATGAGCAGTTCTTC. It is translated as CAISEQQGYEQFF.

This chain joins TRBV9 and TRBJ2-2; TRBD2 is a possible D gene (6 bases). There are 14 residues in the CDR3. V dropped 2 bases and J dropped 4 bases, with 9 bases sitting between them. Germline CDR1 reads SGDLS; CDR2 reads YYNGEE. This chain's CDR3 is CASSVRGGTGELFF. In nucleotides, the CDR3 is TGTGCCAGCAGCGTTAGGGGAGGCACCGGGGAGCTGTTTTTT.

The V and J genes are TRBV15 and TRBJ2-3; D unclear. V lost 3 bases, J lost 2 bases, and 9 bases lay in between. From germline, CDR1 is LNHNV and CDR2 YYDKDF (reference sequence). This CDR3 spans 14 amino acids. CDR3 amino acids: CATSSMSPTDTQYF. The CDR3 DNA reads TGTGCCACCAGCAGTATGAGCCCCACAGATACGCAGTATTTT.

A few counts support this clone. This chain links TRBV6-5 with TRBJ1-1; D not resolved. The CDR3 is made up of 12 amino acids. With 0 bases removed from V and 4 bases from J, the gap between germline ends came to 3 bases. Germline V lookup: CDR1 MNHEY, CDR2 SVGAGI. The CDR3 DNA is TGTGCCAGCAGTTACTCGAGCACTGAAGCTTTCTTT. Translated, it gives CASSYSSTEAFF.

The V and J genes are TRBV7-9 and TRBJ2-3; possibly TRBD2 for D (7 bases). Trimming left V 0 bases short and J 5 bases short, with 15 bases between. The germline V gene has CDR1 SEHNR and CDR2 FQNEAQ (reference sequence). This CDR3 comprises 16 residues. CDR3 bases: TGTGCCAGCAGCTTAGCGCTCGGGGGGCCGGGAGATACGCAGTATTTT. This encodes CASSLALGGPGDTQYF.

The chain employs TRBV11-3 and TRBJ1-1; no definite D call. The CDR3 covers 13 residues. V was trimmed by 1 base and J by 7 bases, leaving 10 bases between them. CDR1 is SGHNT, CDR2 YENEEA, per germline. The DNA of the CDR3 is TGTGCCAGCAGCTTAGGGTTGCGGGATGAAGCTTTCTTT. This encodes CASSLGLRDEAFF.

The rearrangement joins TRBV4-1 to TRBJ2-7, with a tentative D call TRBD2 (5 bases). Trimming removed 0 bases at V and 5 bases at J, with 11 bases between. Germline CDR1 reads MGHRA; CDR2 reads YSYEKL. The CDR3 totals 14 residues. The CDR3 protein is CASSQERVGNEQYF. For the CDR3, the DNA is TGCGCCAGCAGCCAAGAGAGGGTCGGGAACGAGCAGTACTTC.

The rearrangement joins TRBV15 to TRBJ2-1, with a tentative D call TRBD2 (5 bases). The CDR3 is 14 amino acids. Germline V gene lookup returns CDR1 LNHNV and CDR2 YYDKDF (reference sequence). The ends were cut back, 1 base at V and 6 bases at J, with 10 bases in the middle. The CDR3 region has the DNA TGTGCCACCAGCAGAGTTCGAGAGGGCAATGAGCAGTTCTTC. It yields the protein CATSRVREGNEQFF.

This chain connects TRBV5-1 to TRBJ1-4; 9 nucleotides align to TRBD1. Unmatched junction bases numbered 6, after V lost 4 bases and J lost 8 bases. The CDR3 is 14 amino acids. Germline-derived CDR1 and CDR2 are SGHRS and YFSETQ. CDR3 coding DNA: TGCGCCAGCAGCCGGGGACAGGGTCAGGAAAAACTGTTTTTT. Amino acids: CASSRGQGQEKLFF.

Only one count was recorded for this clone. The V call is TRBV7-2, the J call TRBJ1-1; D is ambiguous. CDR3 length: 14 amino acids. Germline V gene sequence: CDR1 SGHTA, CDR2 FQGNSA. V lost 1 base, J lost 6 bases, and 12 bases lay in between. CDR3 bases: TGTGCCAGCAGCTTAGTTATGTCGCGCTCTGAAGCTTTCTTT. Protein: CASSLVMSRSEAFF.

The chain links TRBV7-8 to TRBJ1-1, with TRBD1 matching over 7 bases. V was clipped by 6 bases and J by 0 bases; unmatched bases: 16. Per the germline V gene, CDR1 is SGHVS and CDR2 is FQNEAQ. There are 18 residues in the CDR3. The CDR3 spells CASRLASPGQQLNTEAFF. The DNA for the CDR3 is TGTGCCAGCAGGCTCGCTAGCCCGGGACAGCAATTGAACACTGAAGCTTTCTTT. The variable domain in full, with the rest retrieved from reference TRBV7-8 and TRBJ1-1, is GAGVSQSPRYKVAKRGQDVALRCDPISGHVSLFWYQQALGQGPEFLTYFQNEAQLDKSGLPSDRFFAERPEGSVSTLKIQRTQQEDSAVYLCASRLASPGQQLNTEAFFGQGTRLTVV.

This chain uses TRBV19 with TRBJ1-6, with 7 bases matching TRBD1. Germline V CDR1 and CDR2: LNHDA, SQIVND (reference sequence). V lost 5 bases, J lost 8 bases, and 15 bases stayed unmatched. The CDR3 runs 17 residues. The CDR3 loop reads CASSSGDSKKSHSPLHF. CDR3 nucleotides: TGTGCCAGTAGTTCGGGGGACAGCAAGAAGTCACATTCACCCCTCCACTTT.

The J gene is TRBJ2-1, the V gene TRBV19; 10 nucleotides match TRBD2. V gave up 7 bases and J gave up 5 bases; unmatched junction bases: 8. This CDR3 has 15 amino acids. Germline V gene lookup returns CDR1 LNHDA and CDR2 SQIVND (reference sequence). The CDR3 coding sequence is TGTGCCAGTAAATCACTAGCGGGGACACACAATGAGCAGTTCTTC. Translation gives CASKSLAGTHNEQFF.

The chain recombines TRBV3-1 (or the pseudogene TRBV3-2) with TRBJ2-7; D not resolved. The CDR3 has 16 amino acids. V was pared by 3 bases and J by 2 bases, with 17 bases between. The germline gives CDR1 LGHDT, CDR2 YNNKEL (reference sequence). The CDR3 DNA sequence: TGTGCCAGCAGCCAGGCCCCCGGGTTTGGAGCCTACGAGCAGTACTTC. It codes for CASSQAPGFGAYEQYF.

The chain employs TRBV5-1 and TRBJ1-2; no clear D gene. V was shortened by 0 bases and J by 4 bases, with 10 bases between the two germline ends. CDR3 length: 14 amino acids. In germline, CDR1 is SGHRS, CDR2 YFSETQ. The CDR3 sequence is CASSLGDMGYGYTF. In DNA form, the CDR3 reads TGCGCCAGCAGCTTGGGAGACATGGGCTATGGCTACACCTTC.